A selection of T cell receptor beta chains follows, all from one sample in a study of blood T cell repertoires in COVID-19. Produced via immunoSEQ multiplex PCR; TCRdb's table is partial and in-frame only. This sample has 200,000 to 300,000 clones, with less than 90% found just once. The sequencing sample was made of peripheral blood. The receptors shown here come from a man younger than 45 with active or convalescent COVID-19. The conserved cysteine and the conserved F or W are not part of the CDR3 here.

j_call v_call cdr3_aa
TRBJ1-5 TRBV5-8 ASSPPAQPQH
TRBJ2-7 TRBV5-6 ASSLGGFLLYEQY
TRBJ2-5 TRBV5-1 ASSSMGQGGKETQY
TRBJ2-1 TRBV7-3 ASAPGQGDLEQF
TRBJ1-3 TRBV7-2 ASSLGASSGNTIY
TRBJ2-7 TRBV5-1 ASSNPGGTPYEQY
TRBJ2-3 TRBV12-3/TRBV12-4 ASRGLDTQY
TRBJ2-5 TRBV25-1 ASSGETQY
TRBJ1-3 TRBV25-1 ASSTHRNTIY
TRBJ1-2 TRBV5-1 ASSLSERGYGYT
TRBJ1-1 TRBV4-1 ASSPYLNTEAF
TRBJ2-1 TRBV4-2 ASSQASPLGSYNEQF
TRBJ1-5 TRBV10-3 AVRDSNSNQPQH
TRBJ2-2 TRBV30 AWTDTGTGELF
TRBJ1-2 TRBV19 ASSMEVRGHRNYGYT
TRBJ2-7 TRBV5-5 ASSSQTDSYEQY
TRBJ2-7 TRBV11-2 ASTHTLVYEQY
TRBJ1-2 TRBV28 ASSLPPGQGYSNYGYT
TRBJ2-4 TRBV29-1 SVGSQENIQY
TRBJ1-5 TRBV2 ASSLRHINSNQPQH
TRBJ1-6 TRBV30 ACQGQGLNSPLH
TRBJ1-2 TRBV4-2 ASSHGGRDPTNYGYT
TRBJ1-1 TRBV30 AWNYRGPFEAF
TRBJ2-3 TRBV5-1 ASSSGGDTQY
TRBJ2-2 TRBV7-2 ASSPLSTAYTGELF
TRBJ1-2 TRBV9 ASSTPFQNYGYT
TRBJ2-5 TRBV11-2 ASSLFDNEETQY
TRBJ2-3 TRBV11-3 ASSLESTDTQY
TRBJ2-3 TRBV6-5 ASTLNNRGADTQY
TRBJ1-1 TRBV11-2 ASSLTTVPTGVGTEAF
TRBJ2-7 TRBV7-3 ASSLSQNYEQY
TRBJ1-1 TRBV20-1 SALGALAF
TRBJ2-7 TRBV6-5 ASRLVGTTYEQY
TRBJ1-5 TRBV29-1 SVDQGVGQPQH
TRBJ2-1 TRBV9 ASSSKDRAYEQF
TRBJ1-5 TRBV27 ASSFSFTGGKQPQH
TRBJ1-2 TRBV28 ASSFPFVGGQAGYT
TRBJ1-6 TRBV6-2/TRBV6-3 ASSSGSSYNSPLH
TRBJ1-1 TRBV27 ASSLNIRAGGPEREAF
TRBJ2-1 TRBV7-8 ASSAPGLAGRNNEQF
TRBJ1-1 TRBV30 AWRVGVGDTEAF
TRBJ1-5 TRBV27 ASTQGINQPQH
TRBJ2-7 TRBV5-1 ASSWRGVYEQY
TRBJ1-2 TRBV6-5 ASRSRGLWYGYT